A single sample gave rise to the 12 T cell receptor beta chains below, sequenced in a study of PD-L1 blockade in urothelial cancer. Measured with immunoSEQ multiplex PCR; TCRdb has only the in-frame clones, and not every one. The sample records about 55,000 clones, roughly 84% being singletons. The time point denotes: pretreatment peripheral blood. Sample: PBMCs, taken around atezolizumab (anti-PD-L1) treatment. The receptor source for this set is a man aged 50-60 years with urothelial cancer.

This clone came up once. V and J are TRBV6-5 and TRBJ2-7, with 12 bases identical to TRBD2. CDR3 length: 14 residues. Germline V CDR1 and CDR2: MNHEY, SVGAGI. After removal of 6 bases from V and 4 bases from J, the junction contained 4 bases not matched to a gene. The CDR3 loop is CASRPGTSGYEQYF. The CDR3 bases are TGTGCCAGCAGGCCCGGGACTAGCGGGTACGAGCAGTACTTC.

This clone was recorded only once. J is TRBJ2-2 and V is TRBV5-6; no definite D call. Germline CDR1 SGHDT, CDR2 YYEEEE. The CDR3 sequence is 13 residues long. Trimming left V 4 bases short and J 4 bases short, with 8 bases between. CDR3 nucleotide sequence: TGTGCCAGCAGCCCCGCGATCACCGGGGAGCTGTTTTTT. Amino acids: CASSPAITGELFF.

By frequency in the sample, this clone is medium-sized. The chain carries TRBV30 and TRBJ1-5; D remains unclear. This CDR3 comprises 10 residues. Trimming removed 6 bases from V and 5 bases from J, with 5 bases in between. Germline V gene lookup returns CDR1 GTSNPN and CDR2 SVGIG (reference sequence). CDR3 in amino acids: CACGDQPQHF. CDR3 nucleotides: TGTGCCTGCGGTGATCAGCCCCAGCATTTT.

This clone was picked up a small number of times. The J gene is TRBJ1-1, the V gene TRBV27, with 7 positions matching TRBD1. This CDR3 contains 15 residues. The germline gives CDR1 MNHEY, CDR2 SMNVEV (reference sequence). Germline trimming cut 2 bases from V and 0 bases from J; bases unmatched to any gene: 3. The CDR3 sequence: CASSLGQAMNTEAFF. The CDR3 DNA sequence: TGTGCCAGCAGTTTAGGACAGGCAATGAACACTGAAGCTTTCTTT.

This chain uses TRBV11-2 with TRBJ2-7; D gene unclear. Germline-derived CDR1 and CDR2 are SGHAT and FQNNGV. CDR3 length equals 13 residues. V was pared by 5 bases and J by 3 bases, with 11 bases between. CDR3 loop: CASSLGSFYEQYF. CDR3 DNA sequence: TGTGCCAGCAGCCTCGGGTCCTTCTACGAGCAGTACTTC.

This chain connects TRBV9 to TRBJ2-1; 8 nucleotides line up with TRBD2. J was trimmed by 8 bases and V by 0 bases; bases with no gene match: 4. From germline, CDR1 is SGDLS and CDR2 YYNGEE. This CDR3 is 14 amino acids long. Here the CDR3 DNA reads TGTGCCAGCAGCGTAGTGAGTAGCGGGGATGAGCAGTTCTTC. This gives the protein CASSVVSSGDEQFF.

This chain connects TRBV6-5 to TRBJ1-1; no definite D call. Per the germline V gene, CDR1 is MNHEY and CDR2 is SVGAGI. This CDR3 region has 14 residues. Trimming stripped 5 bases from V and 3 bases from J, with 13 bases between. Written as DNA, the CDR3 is TGTGCCAGCAGTCTGGGAGGGTTTGACACTGAAGCTTTCTTT. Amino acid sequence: CASSLGGFDTEAFF.

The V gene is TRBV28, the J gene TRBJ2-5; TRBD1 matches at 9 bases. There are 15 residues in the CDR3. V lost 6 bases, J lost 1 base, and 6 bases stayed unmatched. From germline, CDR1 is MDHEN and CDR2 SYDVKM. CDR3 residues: CASSWGTGTQETQYF. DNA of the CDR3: TGTGCCAGCAGCTGGGGGACAGGGACCCAAGAGACCCAGTACTTC.

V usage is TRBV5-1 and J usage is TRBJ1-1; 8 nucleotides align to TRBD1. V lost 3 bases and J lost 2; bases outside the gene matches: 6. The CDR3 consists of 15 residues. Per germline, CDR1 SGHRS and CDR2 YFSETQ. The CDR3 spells CASSSRTGPNTEAFF. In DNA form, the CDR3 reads TGCGCCAGCAGCTCGAGGACAGGGCCAAACACTGAAGCTTTCTTT.

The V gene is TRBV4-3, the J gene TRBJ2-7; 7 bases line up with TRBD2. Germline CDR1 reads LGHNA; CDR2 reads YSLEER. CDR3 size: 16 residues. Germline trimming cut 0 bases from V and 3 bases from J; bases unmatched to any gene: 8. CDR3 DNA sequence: TGCGCCAGCAGCCAAGATCCCGCTAGCGGACTCTACGAGCAGTACTTC. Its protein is CASSQDPASGLYEQYF.

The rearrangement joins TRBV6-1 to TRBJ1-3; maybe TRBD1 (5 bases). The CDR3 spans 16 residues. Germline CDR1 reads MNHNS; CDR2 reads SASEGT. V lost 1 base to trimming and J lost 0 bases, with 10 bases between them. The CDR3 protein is CASSEESGASGNTIYF. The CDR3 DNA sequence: TGTGCCAGCAGTGAAGAGTCTGGGGCCTCTGGAAACACCATATATTTT.

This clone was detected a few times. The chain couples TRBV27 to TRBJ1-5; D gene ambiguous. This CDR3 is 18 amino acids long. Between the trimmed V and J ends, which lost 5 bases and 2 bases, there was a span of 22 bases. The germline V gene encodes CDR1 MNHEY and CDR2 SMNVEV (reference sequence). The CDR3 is CASSEQTPRVGGNQPQHF. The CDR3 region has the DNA TGTGCCAGCAGTGAACAAACGCCGAGGGTGGGTGGCAATCAGCCCCAGCATTTT.